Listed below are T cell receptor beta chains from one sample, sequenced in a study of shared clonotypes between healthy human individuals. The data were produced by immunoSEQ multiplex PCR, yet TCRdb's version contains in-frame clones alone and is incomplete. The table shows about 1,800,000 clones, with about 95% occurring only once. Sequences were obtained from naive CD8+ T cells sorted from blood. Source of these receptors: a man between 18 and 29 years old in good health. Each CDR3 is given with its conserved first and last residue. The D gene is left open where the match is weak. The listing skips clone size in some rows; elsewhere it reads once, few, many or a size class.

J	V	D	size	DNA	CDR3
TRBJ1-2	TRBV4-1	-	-	TGCGCCAGCAGCCAAGTCTCCGGGACTAACTATGGCTACACCTTC	CASSQVSGTNYGYTF
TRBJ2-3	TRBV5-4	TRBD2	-	TGTGCCAGCAGCTTGAGTGCGGGGGGCACAGATACGCAGTATTTT	CASSLSAGGTDTQYF
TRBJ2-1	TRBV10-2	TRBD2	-	TGCGCCAGCAGGCACACACTAGCGGAATACAATGAGCAGTTCTTC	CASRHTLAEYNEQFF
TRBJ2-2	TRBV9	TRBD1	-	TGTGCCAGCAGCGGCGGACAGGGAGAAACCGGGGAGCTGTTTTTT	CASSGGQGETGELFF
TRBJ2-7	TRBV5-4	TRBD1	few	TGTGCCAGCAGCCCGGGACAGGGGGCCTACGAGCAGTACTTC	CASSPGQGAYEQYF
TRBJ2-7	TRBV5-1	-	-	TGCGCCAGCAGCTGGACGCATTCCTACGAGCAGTACTTC	CASSWTHSYEQYF
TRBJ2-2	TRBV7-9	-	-	TGTGCCAGCAGCTCGTCAGCCACCGGGGAGCTGTTTTTT	CASSSSATGELFF
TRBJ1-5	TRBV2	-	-	TGTGCCAGCAGTGAAGCGCTGGGGGCCGGGCAGCCCCAGCATTTT	CASSEALGAGQPQHF
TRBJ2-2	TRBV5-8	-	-	TGTGCCAGCAGCTTGGGGACAGTGGAGGCCGGGGAGCTGTTTTTT	CASSLGTVEAGELFF
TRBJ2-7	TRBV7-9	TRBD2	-	TGTGCCAGCAGCTTTGCGGCGGGAGTGGGCGAGCAGTACTTC	CASSFAAGVGEQYF
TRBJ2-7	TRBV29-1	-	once	TGCAGCGTTGTACTACAGGGCACCTACGAGCAGTACTTC	CSVVLQGTYEQYF
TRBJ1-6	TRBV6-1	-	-	TGTGCCAGCAGTGAATGGGGGGGCCAGAATTCACCCCTCCACTTT	CASSEWGGQNSPLHF
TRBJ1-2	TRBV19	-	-	TGTGCCAGTAGTATATCGGTACTCTCGGGGGATGGCTACACCTTC	CASSISVLSGDGYTF
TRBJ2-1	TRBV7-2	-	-	TGTGCCAGCAGCTTCCGGGAGTACAATGAGCAGTTCTTC	CASSFREYNEQFF
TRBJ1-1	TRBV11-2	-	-	TGTGCCAGTGGGGCAGAGGCAGCCAACACTGAAGCTTTCTTT	CASGAEAANTEAFF